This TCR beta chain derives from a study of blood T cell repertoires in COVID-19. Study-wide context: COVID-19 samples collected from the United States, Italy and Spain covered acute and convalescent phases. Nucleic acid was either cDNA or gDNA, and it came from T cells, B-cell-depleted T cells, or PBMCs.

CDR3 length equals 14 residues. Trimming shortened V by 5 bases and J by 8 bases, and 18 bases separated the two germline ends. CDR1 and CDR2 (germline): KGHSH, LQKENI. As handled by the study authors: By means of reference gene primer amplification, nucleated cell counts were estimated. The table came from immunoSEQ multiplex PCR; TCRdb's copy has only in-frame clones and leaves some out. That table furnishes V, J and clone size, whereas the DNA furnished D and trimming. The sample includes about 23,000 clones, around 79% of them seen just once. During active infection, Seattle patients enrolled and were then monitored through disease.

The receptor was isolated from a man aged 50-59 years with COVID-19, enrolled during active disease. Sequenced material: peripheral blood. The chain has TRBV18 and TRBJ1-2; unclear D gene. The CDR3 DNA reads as TGTGCCAGCTCAGAGGGCAACGGAGCGAGAGGCTACACCTTC. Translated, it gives CASSEGNGARGYTF. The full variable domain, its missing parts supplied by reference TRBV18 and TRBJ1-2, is NAGVMQNPRHLVRRRGQEARLRCSPMKGHSHVYWYRQLPEEGLKFMVYLQKENIIDESGMPKERFSAEFPKEGPSILRIQQVVRGDSAAYFCASSEGNGARGYTFGSGTRLTVV.